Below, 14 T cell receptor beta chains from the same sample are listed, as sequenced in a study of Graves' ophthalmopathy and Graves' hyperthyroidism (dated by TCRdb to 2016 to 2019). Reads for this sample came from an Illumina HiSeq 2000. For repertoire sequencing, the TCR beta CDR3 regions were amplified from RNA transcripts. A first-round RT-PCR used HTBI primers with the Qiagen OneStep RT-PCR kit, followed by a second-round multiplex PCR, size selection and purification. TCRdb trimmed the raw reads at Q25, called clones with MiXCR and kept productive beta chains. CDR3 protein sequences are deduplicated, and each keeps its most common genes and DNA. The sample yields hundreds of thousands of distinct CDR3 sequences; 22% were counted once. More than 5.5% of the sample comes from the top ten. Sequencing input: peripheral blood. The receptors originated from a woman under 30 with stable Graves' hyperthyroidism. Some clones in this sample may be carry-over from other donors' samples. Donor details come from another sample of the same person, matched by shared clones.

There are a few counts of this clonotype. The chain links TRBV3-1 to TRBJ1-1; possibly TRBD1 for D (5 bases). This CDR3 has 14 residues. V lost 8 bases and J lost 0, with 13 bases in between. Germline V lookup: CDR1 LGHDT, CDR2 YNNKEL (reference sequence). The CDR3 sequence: CASHSGRMNTEAFF. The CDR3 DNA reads TGTGCCAGCCACTCGGGACGGATGAACACTGAAGCTTTCTTT.

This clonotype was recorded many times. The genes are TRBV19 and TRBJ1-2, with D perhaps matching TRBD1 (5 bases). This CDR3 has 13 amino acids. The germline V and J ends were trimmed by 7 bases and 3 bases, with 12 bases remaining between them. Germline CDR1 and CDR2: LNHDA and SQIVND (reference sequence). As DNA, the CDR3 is TGTGCCAGTAAGCCGGGACCGCACTATGGCTACACCTTC. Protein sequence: CASKPGPHYGYTF.

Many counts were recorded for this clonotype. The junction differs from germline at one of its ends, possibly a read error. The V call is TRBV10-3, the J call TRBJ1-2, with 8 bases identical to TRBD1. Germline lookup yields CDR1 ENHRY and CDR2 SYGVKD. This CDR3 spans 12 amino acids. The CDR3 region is CAISESNGQGLF. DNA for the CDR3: TGTGCCATCAGTGAGTCGAACGGACAGGGACTCTTC.

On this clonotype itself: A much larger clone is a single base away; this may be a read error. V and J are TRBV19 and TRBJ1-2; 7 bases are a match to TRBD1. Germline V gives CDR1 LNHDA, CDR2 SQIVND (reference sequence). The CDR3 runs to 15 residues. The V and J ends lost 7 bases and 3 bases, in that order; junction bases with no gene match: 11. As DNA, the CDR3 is TGTGCCAGTATTCGGAGACAGGGCTTGGACTATGGCTACACCTTC. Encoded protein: CASIRRQGLDYGYTF.

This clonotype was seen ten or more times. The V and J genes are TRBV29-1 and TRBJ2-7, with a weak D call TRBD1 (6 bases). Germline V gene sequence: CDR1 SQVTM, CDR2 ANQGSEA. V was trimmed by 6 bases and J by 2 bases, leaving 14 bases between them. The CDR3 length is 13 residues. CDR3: CSVLRDIPYEQYF. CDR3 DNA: TGCAGCGTCCTCCGGGACATCCCCTACGAGCAGTACTTC.

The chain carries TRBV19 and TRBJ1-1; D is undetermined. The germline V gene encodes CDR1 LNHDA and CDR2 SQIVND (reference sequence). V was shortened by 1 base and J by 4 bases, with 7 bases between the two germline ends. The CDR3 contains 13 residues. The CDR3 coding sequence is TGTGCCAGTAGTATAGGGGGAGTCACTGAAGCTTTCTTT. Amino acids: CASSIGGVTEAFF.

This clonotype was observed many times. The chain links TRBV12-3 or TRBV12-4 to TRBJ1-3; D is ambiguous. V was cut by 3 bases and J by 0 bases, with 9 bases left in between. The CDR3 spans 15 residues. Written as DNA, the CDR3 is TGTGCCAGCAGTTTGGGTCCCGTCTCTGGAAACACCATATATTTT. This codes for CASSLGPVSGNTIYF.

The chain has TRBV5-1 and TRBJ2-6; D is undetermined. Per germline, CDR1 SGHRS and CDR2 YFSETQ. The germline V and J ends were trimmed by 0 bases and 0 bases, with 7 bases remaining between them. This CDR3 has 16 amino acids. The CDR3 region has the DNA TGCGCCAGCAGCTTGGCCGTGGGCTCTGGGGCCAACGTCCTGACTTTC. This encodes CASSLAVGSGANVLTF.

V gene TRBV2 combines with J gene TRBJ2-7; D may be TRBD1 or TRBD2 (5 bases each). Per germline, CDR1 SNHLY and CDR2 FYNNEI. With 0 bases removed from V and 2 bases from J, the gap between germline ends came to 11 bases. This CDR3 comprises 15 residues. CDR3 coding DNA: TGTGCCAGCAGTGAAGCGCCAGGGAGTACCTACGAGCAGTACTTC. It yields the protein CASSEAPGSTYEQYF.

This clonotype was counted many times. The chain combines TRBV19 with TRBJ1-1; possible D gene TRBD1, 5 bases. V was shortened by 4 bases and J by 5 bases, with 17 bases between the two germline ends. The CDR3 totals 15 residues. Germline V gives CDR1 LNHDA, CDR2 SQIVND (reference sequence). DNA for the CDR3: TGTGCCAGTAGTACCTCCTGGGGGGGGGGGACTGAAGCTTTCTTT. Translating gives CASSTSWGGGTEAFF.

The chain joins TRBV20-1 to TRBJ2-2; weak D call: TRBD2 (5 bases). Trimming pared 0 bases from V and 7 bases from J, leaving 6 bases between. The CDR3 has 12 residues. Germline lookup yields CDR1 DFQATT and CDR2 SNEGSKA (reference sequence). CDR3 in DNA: TGCAGTGCTAGAGACGGGGACGGGGAGCTGTTTTTT. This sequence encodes CSARDGDGELFF.

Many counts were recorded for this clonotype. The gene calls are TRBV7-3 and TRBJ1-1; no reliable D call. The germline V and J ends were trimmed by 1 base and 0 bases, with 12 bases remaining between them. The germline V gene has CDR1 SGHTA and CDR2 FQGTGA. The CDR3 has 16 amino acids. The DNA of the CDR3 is TGTGCCAGCAGCTTAATGGGCCCTGGGGTGAACACTGAAGCTTTCTTT. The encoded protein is CASSLMGPGVNTEAFF. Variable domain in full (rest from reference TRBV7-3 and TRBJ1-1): GAGVSQTPSNKVTEKGKYVELRCDPISGHTALYWYRQSLGQGPEFLIYFQGTGAADDSGLPNDRFFAVRPEGSVSTLKIQRTERGDSAVYLCASSLMGPGVNTEAFFGQGTRLTVV.

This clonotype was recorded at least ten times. CDR3 in DNA: TGTGCCAGCAGTGATGAGAAATTCTATGGCTACACCTTC. This codes for CASSDEKFYGYTF. The chain is built from TRBV25-1 and TRBJ1-2; D is ambiguous. The CDR3 length is 13 residues. Germline CDR1 is MGHDK and CDR2 is SYGVNS. Trimming took off 3 bases at V and 4 bases at J, with 9 bases between the two ends.

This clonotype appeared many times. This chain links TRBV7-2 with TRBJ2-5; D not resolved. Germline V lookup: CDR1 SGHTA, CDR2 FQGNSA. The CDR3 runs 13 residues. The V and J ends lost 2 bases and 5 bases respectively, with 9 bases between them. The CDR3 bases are TGTGCCAGCAGCTTAATGTCTGGGGAGACCCAGTACTTC. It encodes CASSLMSGETQYF.